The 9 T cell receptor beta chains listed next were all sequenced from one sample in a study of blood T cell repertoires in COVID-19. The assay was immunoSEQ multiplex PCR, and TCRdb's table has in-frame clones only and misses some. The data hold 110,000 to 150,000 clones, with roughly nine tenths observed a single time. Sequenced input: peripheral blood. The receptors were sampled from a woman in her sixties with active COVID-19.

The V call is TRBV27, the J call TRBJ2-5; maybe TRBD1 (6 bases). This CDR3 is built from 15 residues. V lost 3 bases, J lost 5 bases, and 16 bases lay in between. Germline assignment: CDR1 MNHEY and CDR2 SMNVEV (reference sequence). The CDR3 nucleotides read TGTGCCAGCAGTTTTTATGAGGGGGAGAAGGAGACCCAGTACTTC. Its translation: CASSFYEGEKETQYF.

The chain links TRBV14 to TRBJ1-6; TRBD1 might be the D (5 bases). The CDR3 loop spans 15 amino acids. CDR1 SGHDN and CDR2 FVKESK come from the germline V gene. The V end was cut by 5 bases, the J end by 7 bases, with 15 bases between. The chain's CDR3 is CASSLYSGGNSPLHF. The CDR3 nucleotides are TGTGCCAGCAGCTTATACAGCGGGGGGAATTCACCCCTCCACTTT. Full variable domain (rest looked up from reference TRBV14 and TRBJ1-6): EAGVTQFPSHSVIEKGQTVTLRCDPISGHDNLYWYRRVMGKEIKFLLHFVKESKQDESGMPNNRFLAERTGGTYSTLKVQPAELEDSGVYFCASSLYSGGNSPLHFGNGTRLTVT.

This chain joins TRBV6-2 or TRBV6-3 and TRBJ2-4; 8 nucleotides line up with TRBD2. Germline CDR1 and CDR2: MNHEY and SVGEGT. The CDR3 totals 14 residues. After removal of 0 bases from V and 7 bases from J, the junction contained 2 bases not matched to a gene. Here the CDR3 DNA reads TGTGCCAGCAGTTACTCTGGCGGGGGGAACATTCAGTACTTC. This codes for CASSYSGGGNIQYF.

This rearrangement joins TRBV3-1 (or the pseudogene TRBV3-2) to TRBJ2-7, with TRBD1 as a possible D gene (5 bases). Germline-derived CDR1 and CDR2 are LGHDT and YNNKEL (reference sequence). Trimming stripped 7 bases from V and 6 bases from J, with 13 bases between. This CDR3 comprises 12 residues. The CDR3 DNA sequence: TGTGCCAGCAATAACGGACAATCCGAGCAGTACTTC. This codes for CASNNGQSEQYF.

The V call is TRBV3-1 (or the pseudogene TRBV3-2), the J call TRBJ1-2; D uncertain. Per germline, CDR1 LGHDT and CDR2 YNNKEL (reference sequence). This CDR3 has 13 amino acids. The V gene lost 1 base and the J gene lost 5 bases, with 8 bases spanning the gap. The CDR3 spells CASSQVGGYGYTF. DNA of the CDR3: TGTGCCAGCAGCCAAGTGGGCGGGTATGGCTACACCTTC.

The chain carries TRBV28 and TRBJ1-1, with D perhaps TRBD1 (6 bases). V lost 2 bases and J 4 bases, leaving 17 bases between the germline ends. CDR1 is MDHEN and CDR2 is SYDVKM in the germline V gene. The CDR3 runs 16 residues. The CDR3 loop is CASSLPNRVSSTEAFF. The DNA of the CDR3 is TGTGCCAGCAGTTTACCAAACAGGGTTTCGAGCACTGAAGCTTTCTTT.

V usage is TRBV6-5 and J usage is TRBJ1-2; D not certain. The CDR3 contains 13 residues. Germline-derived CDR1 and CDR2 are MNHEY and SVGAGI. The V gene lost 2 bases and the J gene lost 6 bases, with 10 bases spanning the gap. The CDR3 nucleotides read TGTGCCAGCAGTTACAGGTTCGGGGATGGCTACACCTTC. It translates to CASSYRFGDGYTF.

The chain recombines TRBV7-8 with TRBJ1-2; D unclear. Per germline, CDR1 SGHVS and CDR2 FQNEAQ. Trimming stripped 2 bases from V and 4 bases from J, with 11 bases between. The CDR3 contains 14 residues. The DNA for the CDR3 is TGTGCCAGCAGCTTAATGTACAGAAGCTATGGCTACACCTTC. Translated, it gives CASSLMYRSYGYTF. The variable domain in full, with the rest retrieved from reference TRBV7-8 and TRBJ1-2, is GAGVSQSPRYKVAKRGQDVALRCDPISGHVSLFWYQQALGQGPEFLTYFQNEAQLDKSGLPSDRFFAERPEGSVSTLKIQRTQQEDSAVYLCASSLMYRSYGYTFGSGTRLTVV.

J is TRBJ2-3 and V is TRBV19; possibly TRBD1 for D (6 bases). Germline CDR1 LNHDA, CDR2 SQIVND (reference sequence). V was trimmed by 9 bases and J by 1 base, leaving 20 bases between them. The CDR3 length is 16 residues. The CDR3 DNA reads TGTGCCAGCTCTTCGGGACACAAAAGCGGCACAGATACGCAGTATTTT. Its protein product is CASSSGHKSGTDTQYF. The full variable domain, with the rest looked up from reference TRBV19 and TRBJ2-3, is DGGITQSPKYLFRKEGQNVTLSCEQNLNHDAMYWYRQDPGQGLRLIYYSQIVNDFQKGDIAEGYSVSREKKESFPLTVTSAQKNPTAFYLCASSSGHKSGTDTQYFGPGTRLTVL.